The 23 T cell receptor beta chains given below trace back to one sample, sequenced in a study of blood T cell repertoires in COVID-19. Using immunoSEQ multiplex PCR, the repertoire was profiled, and TCRdb retains in-frame clones only, with some absent. This sample has about 80,000 clones; approximately 78% occur once, and the top ten carry about 14%. The specimen was peripheral blood. These receptors originate from an elderly woman with acute or convalescent COVID-19.

This chain joins TRBV5-8 and TRBJ2-7; a possible D gene is TRBD2 (6 bases). This CDR3 is 15 amino acids long. Germline values: CDR1 SGHTS, CDR2 YDEGEE. V lost 6 bases and J 6 bases, leaving 22 bases between the germline ends. CDR3 in amino acids: CASTFWTINVGEQYF. CDR3 nucleotide sequence: TGTGCCAGCACCTTCTGGACTATTAACGTGGGCGAGCAGTACTTC.

This chain uses TRBV7-8 with TRBJ1-5; TRBD1 aligns across 7 bases. The junction had 4 bases not matched to a gene; V was cut back by 4 bases and J by 4 bases. The CDR3 is 14 amino acids. Germline assignment: CDR1 SGHVS and CDR2 FQNEAQ. CDR3 sequence reads: CASSSTGWNQPQHF. The CDR3 nucleotides read TGTGCCAGCAGCTCGACAGGGTGGAATCAGCCCCAGCATTTT.

The rearrangement uses TRBV10-1 and TRBJ2-3; 13 positions agree with TRBD2. The V gene's germline CDR1 is WNHNN and CDR2 SYGVQD (reference sequence). V lost 4 bases to trimming and J lost 1 base; unmatched junction nucleotides: 5. This CDR3 has 17 residues. In DNA form, the CDR3 reads TGCGCCAGCAGTGCCGGGACTAGCGGGGACCGCACAGATACGCAGTATTTT. Its protein is CASSAGTSGDRTDTQYF.

For this clone: The junction departs from germline at one end; a sequencing error may be responsible. This chain uses TRBV5-1 with TRBJ2-2; 8 nucleotides match TRBD1. Per germline, CDR1 SGHRS and CDR2 YFSETQ. This CDR3 has 15 amino acids. The CDR3 is CASRLDRANTGELFF. In nucleotides, the CDR3 is TGCGCCAGCAGATTGGACAGGGCTAACACCGGGGAGCTGTTTTTT.

The V and J genes are TRBV30 and TRBJ1-1; 7 bases line up with TRBD1. Germline values: CDR1 GTSNPN, CDR2 SVGIG (reference sequence). The CDR3 length is 13 residues. The trim removed 4 bases at V and 1 base at J, leaving 3 bases unmatched. CDR3 loop: CAWTNRGNTEAFF. The CDR3 DNA sequence: TGTGCCTGGACTAACAGGGGGAACACTGAAGCTTTCTTT. Full variable domain (missing parts from reference TRBV30 and TRBJ1-1): SQTIHQWPATLVQPVGSPLSLECTVEGTSNPNLYWYRQAAGRGLQLLFYSVGIGQISSEVPQNLSASRPQDRQFILSSKKLLLSDSGFYLCAWTNRGNTEAFFGQGTRLTVV.

J is TRBJ1-1 and V is TRBV6-5; 9 nucleotides line up with TRBD1. J lost 4 bases, V lost 4 bases, and 4 bases had no gene match. Germline loops: CDR1 MNHEY, CDR2 SVGAGI. CDR3 length equals 14 residues. The CDR3 DNA follows: TGTGCCAGCAGTTTCCAGGACAGGGGCACTGAAGCTTTCTTT. It encodes CASSFQDRGTEAFF.

The chain has TRBV11-3 and TRBJ1-1; a possible D gene is TRBD1 (5 bases). Germline values: CDR1 SGHNT, CDR2 YENEEA. The CDR3 is made up of 16 amino acids. Trimming stripped 3 bases from V and 5 bases from J, with 19 bases between. CDR3 coding DNA: TGTGCCAGCAGCTTGACCGCGGGACCCGGCGGTACTGAAGCTTTCTTT. It yields the protein CASSLTAGPGGTEAFF. Using reference TRBV11-3 and TRBJ1-1 for the parts outside the CDR3, the full variable domain is EAGVVQSPRYKIIEKKQPVAFWCNPISGHNTLYWYLQNLGQGPELLIRYENEEAVDDSQLPKDRFSAERLKGVDSTLKIQPAELGDSAVYLCASSLTAGPGGTEAFFGQGTRLTVV.

This clone was recorded only once. This rearrangement joins TRBV5-3 to TRBJ2-3, with D hard to call. TRBV5-3 is recorded as an ORF, its role being uncertain. The CDR3 runs 14 residues. The ends were cut back, 1 base at V and 5 bases at J, with 11 bases in the middle. This CDR3 is CARSLLTEEDTQYF. CDR3 nucleotides: TGTGCCAGAAGCTTGCTGACCGAGGAAGATACGCAGTATTTT.

V gene TRBV28 combines with J gene TRBJ1-1; 8 positions match TRBD1. After removal of 4 bases from V and 8 bases from J, the junction contained 0 bases not matched to a gene. This CDR3 contains 11 residues. Germline V gene sequence: CDR1 MDHEN, CDR2 SYDVKM. The CDR3 DNA reads TGTGCCAGCAGTTGGGACAGGGAAGCTTTCTTT. As protein: CASSWDREAFF.

The gene calls are TRBV28 and TRBJ2-7; D is uncertain. Germline V lookup: CDR1 MDHEN, CDR2 SYDVKM. The V end was cut by 8 bases, the J end by 3 bases, with 5 bases between. The CDR3 runs 10 residues. CDR3 loop: CASGRYEQYF. Here the CDR3 DNA reads TGTGCCAGCGGGCGCTACGAGCAGTACTTC.

This clone was counted only a few times. The chain links TRBV28 to TRBJ1-1, with D perhaps TRBD1 (5 bases). V was cut by 6 bases and J by 1 base, with 15 bases left in between. This CDR3 has 15 amino acids. Germline CDR1 reads MDHEN; CDR2 reads SYDVKM. The CDR3, as DNA: TGTGCCAGCAGCCCTGGATCGACAGAGAACACTGAAGCTTTCTTT. Translated, it gives CASSPGSTENTEAFF.

The rearrangement links TRBV9 to TRBJ1-3; D not resolved. V was clipped by 3 bases and J by 9 bases, with 19 bases between them. Germline V gene lookup returns CDR1 SGDLS and CDR2 YYNGEE. The CDR3 covers 15 residues. The CDR3 sequence: CASSAQDWPRGTIYF. CDR3 DNA: TGTGCCAGCAGCGCCCAGGACTGGCCTCGAGGCACCATATATTTT.

The J gene is TRBJ1-2, the V gene TRBV30, with D unresolved. Trimming took off 2 bases at V and 6 bases at J, with 10 bases between the two ends. The CDR3 totals 12 residues. Germline assignment: CDR1 GTSNPN and CDR2 SVGIG (reference sequence). This CDR3 is CAWSIWGDGYTF. CDR3 bases: TGTGCCTGGAGTATTTGGGGAGATGGCTACACCTTC.

The chain links TRBV11-3 to TRBJ1-5, with TRBD1 matching 8 bases. Germline V gene lookup returns CDR1 SGHNT and CDR2 YENEEA. Trimming cost V 5 bases and J 4 bases; bases outside gene matches: 7. CDR3 length equals 15 residues. Here the CDR3 DNA reads TGTGCCAGCAGCCGAGGACAGGGTTTTAATCAGCCCCAGCATTTT. Protein sequence: CASSRGQGFNQPQHF.

This chain joins TRBV7-9 and TRBJ2-2; D uncertain. Trimming left V 6 bases short and J 5 bases short, with 10 bases between. Per the germline V gene, CDR1 is SEHNR and CDR2 is FQNEAQ (reference sequence). The CDR3 length is 13 residues. Written as DNA, the CDR3 is TGTGCCAGCAGGACGGGTGGGACCGGGGAGCTGTTTTTT. The encoded protein is CASRTGGTGELFF.

This chain joins TRBV20-1 and TRBJ2-5, with 12 bases aligning to TRBD2. Germline V CDR1 and CDR2: DFQATT, SNEGSKA (reference sequence). Trimming cost V 3 bases and J 5 bases; bases outside gene matches: 7. This CDR3 region has 15 residues. DNA for the CDR3: TGCAGTGCTAGTATAACTAGCGGGGGGTTCGAGACCCAGTACTTC. This sequence encodes CSASITSGGFETQYF.

This clone was recorded once. V is TRBV5-8 and J is TRBJ2-7, with TRBD1 as a possible D gene (6 bases). This CDR3 region has 14 residues. Germline CDR1 is SGHTS and CDR2 is YDEGEE. The V and J ends lost 1 base and 4 bases respectively, with 12 bases between them. CDR3 coding DNA: TGTGCCAGCAGCTTGTGGCGGCAGGGGTACGAGCAGTACTTC. Its translation: CASSLWRQGYEQYF. Filled out from reference TRBV5-8 and TRBJ2-7, the complete variable domain reads EAGVTQSPTHLIKTRGQQATLRCSPISGHTSVYWYQQALGLGLQFLLWYDEGEERNRGNFPPRFSGRQFPNYSSELNVNALELEDSALYLCASSLWRQGYEQYFGPGTRLTVT.

This clone was detected only a few times. The rearrangement uses TRBV6-1 and TRBJ2-3; 12 nucleotides agree with TRBD1. The germline gives CDR1 MNHNS, CDR2 SASEGT. The CDR3 has 16 amino acids. Trimming cost V 4 bases and J 4 bases; bases outside gene matches: 6. Written as DNA, the CDR3 is TGTGCCAGCAGTGGTGGGGACAGGGGGCTGGCAGATACGCAGTATTTT. This sequence encodes CASSGGDRGLADTQYF.

The count of this clone is one. The chain is built from TRBV9 and TRBJ2-2; TRBD1 agrees at 8 bases. The CDR3 has 16 amino acids. The trim removed 3 bases at V and 1 base at J, leaving 5 bases unmatched. Germline CDR1 reads SGDLS; CDR2 reads YYNGEE. The CDR3 is CASSGKTGVNTGELFF. CDR3 sequence (DNA): TGTGCCAGCAGCGGAAAGACAGGGGTGAACACCGGGGAGCTGTTTTTT.

This clone was counted only a few times. The V and J genes are TRBV6-6 and TRBJ2-7, with 8 bases fitting TRBD1. V was pared by 5 bases and J by 4 bases, with 7 bases of the junction left unmatched. CDR1 and CDR2 (germline): MNHNY, SVGAGI (reference sequence). The CDR3 contains 14 residues. The DNA for the CDR3 is TGTGCCAGCAGTCAACCCGGGACAGGTTACGAGCAGTACTTC. Translating gives CASSQPGTGYEQYF.

For this clone: At one end the junction does not follow the germline gene, possibly because of a read error. The J gene is TRBJ1-6, the V gene TRBV7-7; 7 bases are shared with TRBD1. This CDR3 has 13 residues. The V gene's germline CDR1 is SSHAT and CDR2 FNYEAQ (reference sequence). CDR3 DNA sequence: TGTGCTAGCAGCAGGGACAGTAATTCACCCCTCCACTTT. Translating gives CASSRDSNSPLHF.

The genes are TRBV6-5 and TRBJ1-3; D may be TRBD1 (6 bases). CDR3 length: 14 residues. CDR1 and CDR2 from the germline V gene are MNHEY and SVGAGI. The V end lost 6 bases, the J end lost 4 bases, and 13 bases lay between the germline ends. CDR3 sequence (DNA): TGTGCCAGCAGCAACAGGGTTCTGGGAAACACCATATATTTT. Its protein is CASSNRVLGNTIYF.

This clone was seen only once. The chain uses TRBV20-1 and TRBJ2-7, with 7 bases fitting TRBD2. J was trimmed by 0 bases and V by 3 bases; bases with no gene match: 8. Germline CDR1 is DFQATT and CDR2 is SNEGSKA (reference sequence). CDR3 length: 15 amino acids. CDR3 bases: TGCAGTGCTAGTAGGCCGGGGGGTAGCTCCTACGAGCAGTACTTC. It encodes CSASRPGGSSYEQYF.